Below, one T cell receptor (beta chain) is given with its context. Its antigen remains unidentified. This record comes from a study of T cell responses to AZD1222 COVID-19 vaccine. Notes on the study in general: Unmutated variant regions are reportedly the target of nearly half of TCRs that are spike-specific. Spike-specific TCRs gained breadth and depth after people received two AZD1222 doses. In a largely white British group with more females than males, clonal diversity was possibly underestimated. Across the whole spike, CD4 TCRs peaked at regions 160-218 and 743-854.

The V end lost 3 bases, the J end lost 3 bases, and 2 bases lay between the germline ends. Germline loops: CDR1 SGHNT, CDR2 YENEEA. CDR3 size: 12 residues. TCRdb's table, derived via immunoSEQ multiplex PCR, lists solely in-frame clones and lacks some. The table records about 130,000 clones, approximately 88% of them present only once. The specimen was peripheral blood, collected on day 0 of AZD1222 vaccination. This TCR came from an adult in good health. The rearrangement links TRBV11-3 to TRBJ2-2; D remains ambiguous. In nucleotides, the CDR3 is TGTGCCAGCAGCTTGCACACCGGGGAGCTGTTTTTT. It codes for CASSLHTGELFF.